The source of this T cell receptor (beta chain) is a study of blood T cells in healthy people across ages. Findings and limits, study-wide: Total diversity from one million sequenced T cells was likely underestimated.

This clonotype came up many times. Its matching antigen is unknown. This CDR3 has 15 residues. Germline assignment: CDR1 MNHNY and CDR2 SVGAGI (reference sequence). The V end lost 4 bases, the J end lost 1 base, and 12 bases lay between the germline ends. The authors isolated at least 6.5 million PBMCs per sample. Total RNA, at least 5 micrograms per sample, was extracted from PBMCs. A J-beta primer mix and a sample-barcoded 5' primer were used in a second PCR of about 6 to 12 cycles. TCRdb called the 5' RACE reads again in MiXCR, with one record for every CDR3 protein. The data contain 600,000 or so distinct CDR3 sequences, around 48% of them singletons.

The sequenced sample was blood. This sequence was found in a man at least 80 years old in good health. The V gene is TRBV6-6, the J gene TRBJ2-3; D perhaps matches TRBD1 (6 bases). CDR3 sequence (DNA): TGTGCCAGCAGTTGGGGGACAAGGGGCACAGATACGCAGTATTTT. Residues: CASSWGTRGTDTQYF.